This T cell receptor (beta chain) emerged from a study of patients and donors after allogeneic stem cell transplantation. Germline V lookup: CDR1 SEHNR, CDR2 FQNEAQ (reference sequence). With 2 bases clipped from V and 6 bases from J, the junction kept 7 bases outside the gene matches. The CDR3 sequence is 17 residues long. Using its own MiXCR run on the RT-PCR reads, TCRdb lists one record per CDR3 protein. The top ten clones hold around 5.5% of a sample with about a million distinct CDR3 sequences, over 15% of them seen once. The source is a human donor who was either an allogeneic HSCT recipient or a stem cell or donor lymphocyte infusion donor (not recorded which). It is not recorded whose cells these are; they may come from a transplant donor. V and J are TRBV7-9 and TRBJ2-2; 12 nucleotides align to TRBD1. Sequencing was carried out using blood, either unsorted or a sorted T cell fraction (not recorded which). CDR3 bases: TGTGCCAGCAGCTTACTCTCGGGACAGGGGGCGGCCGGGGAGCTGTTTTTT. Translation gives CASSLLSGQGAAGELFF.